This T cell receptor (beta chain) was captured by sequencing in a study of immune cell composition in non-small cell lung cancer. The study's findings and limits: Tumour TCR-beta clonality was not significantly tied to smoking pack-years.

This CDR3 is built from 14 residues. CDR1 SQVTM and CDR2 ANQGSEA come from the germline V gene. V lost 7 bases, J lost 2 bases, and 5 bases stayed unmatched. The method was immunoSEQ multiplex PCR; TCRdb's version includes in-frame clones alone and lacks a portion of them. This table holds 9,500 to 14,000 clones, around 60% found once. This clone was counted a few times. What it binds is not known. The receptor comes from a human donor with non-small cell lung cancer. The rearrangement uses TRBV29-1 and TRBJ2-7; TRBD2 aligns across 13 bases. The sample consisted of lung tumor tissue. CDR3 nucleotides: TGCAGCGCCTTTACTAGCGGGAGGGCCTACGAGCAGTACTTC. This gives the protein CSAFTSGRAYEQYF.